A selection of T cell receptor beta chains follows, all from one sample in a study of OX40 agonist ivuxolimab in advanced cancers. Sequencing was performed with immunoSEQ multiplex PCR; in TCRdb, only in-frame clones are kept and a portion is missing. The sample lists some 100,000 clones; 85% to 90% were seen once. The sequencing here drew on CD4+ or CD8+ T cells sorted from blood, taken in a trial of the OX40 agonist ivuxolimab. These receptors originate from an adult with an advanced solid tumor such as melanoma, head and neck, liver or kidney cancer. The CDR3 runs from the conserved cysteine through the conserved F or W.

V gene	J gene	CDR3 length	CDR3 protein
TRBV7-3	TRBJ2-5	15	CASSLIAGNQETQYF
TRBV7-9	TRBJ2-3	12	CASGLDGDTQYF
TRBV5-1	TRBJ1-1	15	CASSRTGAMNTEAFF
TRBV27	TRBJ2-7	16	CASSFASAATAYEQYF
TRBV27	TRBJ2-5	18	CASSLEPPEQGGKETQYF
TRBV6-5	TRBJ2-5	15	CASSYSIGGRETQYF
TRBV7-6	TRBJ2-7	13	CASSSRQSYEQYF
TRBV9	TRBJ1-1	13	CASSVELNTEAFF
TRBV5-4	TRBJ2-1	16	CASSFVVGGPLNEQFF
TRBV19	TRBJ2-1	15	CASSFGTSGLGEQFF
TRBV19	TRBJ2-5	14	CATNLGGLGETQYF
TRBV27	TRBJ2-3	13	CASSLYRGDTQYF
TRBV7-9	TRBJ2-2	16	CASSFASAPGSGELFF
TRBV19	TRBJ1-5	14	CASTGQYSNQPQHF
TRBV7-2	TRBJ2-1	14	CASSPQWGGNEQFF
TRBV2	TRBJ2-3	16	CASSEQGVDNTDTQYF
TRBV28	TRBJ2-2	14	CASSSLSLTGELFF
TRBV14	TRBJ1-2	15	CASSQGLGRNYGYTF
TRBV5-1	TRBJ1-3	14	CASSLMGSGNTIYF
TRBV7-9	TRBJ2-2	15	CAIAPGLAGAGELFF
TRBV7-2	TRBJ1-1	14	CASSWTGENTEAFF
TRBV9	TRBJ2-3	15	CASTGGLAPTDTQYF
TRBV11-2	TRBJ2-3	14	CASSLAKRADTQYF
TRBV16	TRBJ1-4	15	CASSQLGTANEKLFF
TRBV11-2	TRBJ2-3	15	CASSSAGTGVDTQYF
TRBV5-6	TRBJ2-6	17	CASSFGTLSSGANVLTF
TRBV29-1	TRBJ1-1	12	CSVGWTGVEAFF
TRBV6-5	TRBJ2-3	15	CASSSGQGLTDTQYF
TRBV18	TRBJ2-4	14	CASSPELAKNIQYF
TRBV28	TRBJ2-1	17	CASSSASGRGSYNEQFF
TRBV7-9	TRBJ1-4	16	CASSFFGGGVHEKLFF
TRBV7-6	TRBJ1-1	12	CASSLDRGRAFF
TRBV9	TRBJ2-7	15	CASSPRGGLNYEQYF
TRBV19	TRBJ2-5	15	CASSMMDRVRETQYF
TRBV5-1	TRBJ1-4	14	CASRPGQGEEKLFF
TRBV6-5	TRBJ2-7	16	CASSYSIGGSTYEQYF